This T cell receptor (beta chain) was profiled in a study of blood T cell repertoires in COVID-19. Study summary: COVID-19 samples from acute and convalescent phases originated in the United States, Italy and Spain. In each case, the material was cDNA or gDNA derived from T cells, B-cell-depleted T cells, or PBMCs.

V was shortened by 3 bases and J by 3 bases, with 7 bases between the two germline ends. The CDR3 runs 12 residues. CDR1 SQVTM and CDR2 ANQGSEA come from the germline V gene. TCRdb keeps only in-frame clones here, not all; method: immunoSEQ multiplex PCR. The profile shows over 130,000 clones, roughly 80% of them singletons. This sequence originates from a man aged 45-65 years with acute or convalescent COVID-19. V is TRBV29-1 and J is TRBJ2-3; D gene uncertain. Material: peripheral blood. The DNA for the CDR3 is TGCAGCGTTGAGTTTTTAACAGATACGCAGTATTTT. Translating gives CSVEFLTDTQYF.